These T cell receptor beta chains were read from a single sample in a study of T cells in Graves' hyperthyroidism and ophthalmopathy. One entry per CDR3 protein, called by TCRdb with MiXCR from the multiplex PCR reads. The sample yields hundreds of thousands of distinct CDR3 sequences, 30% to 40% seen once. Material: blood. These receptors all come from a woman between 40 and 55 years old with Graves' hyperthyroidism. Each CDR3 is given with its conserved first and last residue. D genes are given only for firm matches. Clone size, where shown, is once, few, many, or a class for clones that have expanded.

length	size	D	V	J	CDR3	DNA
12	.	TRBD1	TRBV6-5	TRBJ1-6	CASGDRGTPLHF	TGTGCCAGCGGGGACAGGGGGACACCCCTCCACTTT
12	.	TRBD1	TRBV29-1	TRBJ2-5	CSLGTGYETQYF	TGCAGCCTCGGGACAGGGTACGAGACCCAGTACTTC
13	.	TRBD1	TRBV6-5	TRBJ1-1	CASKQGGATEAFF	TGTGCCAGCAAGCAGGGGGGGGCGACTGAAGCTTTCTTT
15	many	.	TRBV4-3	TRBJ1-6	CASSQDGELDSPLHF	TGCGCCAGCAGCCAAGACGGGGAGTTAGATTCACCCCTCCACTTT
16	.	.	TRBV6-6	TRBJ1-2	CASSYSSQEIYGGYTF	TGTGCCAGCAGTTACTCGTCACAGGAGATCTACGGTGGCTACACCTTC
13	many	.	TRBV20-1	TRBJ2-7	CSAAGRISYEQYF	TGCAGTGCCGCGGGGCGGATCTCCTACGAGCAGTACTTC
15	.	.	TRBV7-9	TRBJ1-2	CASSRGPAGDYGYTF	TGTGCCAGCAGCCGAGGACCAGCGGGGGACTATGGCTACACCTTC
14	.	TRBD1	TRBV25-1	TRBJ1-5	CASSDWDRVQPQHF	TGTGCCAGCAGTGATTGGGACAGGGTACAGCCCCAGCATTTT
13	few	TRBD1	TRBV20-1	TRBJ1-2	CSALLGDREGYTF	TGCAGTGCACTACTAGGGGACAGGGAAGGCTACACCTTC
11	many	.	TRBV29-1	TRBJ1-2	CSVTSNYGYTF	TGCAGCGTGACCAGTAACTATGGCTACACCTTC
15	many	.	TRBV15	TRBJ1-1	CATSRDDGGISEAFF	TGTGCCACCAGCAGAGACGATGGGGGGATCAGTGAAGCTTTCTTT
15	many	.	TRBV19	TRBJ1-2	CATSTAGQANYGYTF	TGTGCCACTTCAACAGCGGGTCAAGCCAACTATGGCTACACCTTC
13	.	.	TRBV29-1	TRBJ1-1	CSVDGGENTEAFF	TGCAGCGTTGACGGGGGCGAAAACACTGAAGCTTTCTTT
17	.	.	TRBV7-2	TRBJ1-4	CASSSNFRPATNEKLFF	TGTGCCAGCAGCTCGAACTTTAGACCCGCAACTAATGAAAAACTGTTTTTT
15	.	.	TRBV5-4	TRBJ2-1	CASSHVTGPDNEQFF	TGTGCCAGCAGCCACGTTACAGGACCAGACAATGAGCAGTTCTTC
15	.	TRBD1	TRBV14	TRBJ1-1	CAISGDRGLYTEAFF	TGTGCCATCAGTGGGGACAGGGGGCTTTACACTGAAGCTTTCTTT
14	many	.	TRBV12-3/TRBV12-4	TRBJ1-4	CASTGSSRSEKLFF	TGTGCCAGCACCGGATCATCAAGGAGTGAAAAACTGTTTTTT
14	many	.	TRBV12-3/TRBV12-4	TRBJ1-2	CASSASRDRGGYTF	TGTGCCAGCAGTGCAAGCAGGGATCGGGGCGGCTACACCTTC
15	many	TRBD1	TRBV2	TRBJ2-7	CASRAGTGSSYEQYF	TGTGCCAGCAGGGCCGGGACAGGAAGCTCCTACGAGCAGTACTTC
15	.	.	TRBV5-8	TRBJ2-7	CASSLKQGSSYEQYF	TGTGCCAGCAGCTTGAAGCAGGGGAGCTCCTACGAGCAGTACTTC
13	.	.	TRBV12-3/TRBV12-4	TRBJ2-2	CASSLFRSGELFF	TGTGCCAGCAGTTTGTTCCGGAGCGGGGAGCTGTTTTTT
15	many	TRBD1	TRBV2	TRBJ1-6	CASSLRDRGDSPLHF	TGTGCCAGCAGCCTCCGGGACAGGGGTGATTCACCCCTCCACTTT
12	once	.	TRBV12-3/TRBV12-4	TRBJ1-2	CASSVGYGGYTF	TGTGCCAGCAGTGTGGGCTACGGTGGCTACACCTTC
15	.	.	TRBV28	TRBJ2-2	CASSPGVVFGGELFF	TGTGCCAGCAGCCCTGGTGTCGTCTTTGGCGGGGAGCTGTTTTTT
15	.	TRBD1	TRBV6-1	TRBJ1-1	CASKGQGTVNTEASF	TGTGCCAGCAAAGGACAGGGGACAGTGAACACTGAAGCTTCCTTT
13	.	.	TRBV2	TRBJ2-3	CASIGAVGNTQYF	TGTGCCAGCATTGGGGCAGTCGGGAATACGCAGTATTTT
17	.	TRBD2	TRBV9	TRBJ2-7	CASSRRTSGRSAGEHYF	TGTGCCAGCAGCCGCAGGACTAGCGGGAGAAGTGCCGGAGAGCACTACTTC
18	.	.	TRBV12-5	TRBJ2-5	CASGRRSDLGLFQETQYF	TGTGCTAGTGGCCGGCGATCTGATTTGGGTCTTTTTCAAGAGACCCAGTACTTC
13	many	.	TRBV7-8	TRBJ1-3	CASRGAAGNTIYF	TGTGCCAGCAGAGGGGCGGCTGGAAACACCATATATTTT
14	many	.	TRBV24-1	TRBJ1-2	CATSGGWTNYGYTF	TGTGCCACCAGTGGCGGGTGGACTAACTATGGCTACACCTTC
13	.	.	TRBV25-1	TRBJ1-2	CASSEYFFYGYTF	TGTGCCAGCAGTGAATATTTCTTCTATGGCTACACCTTC
16	.	.	TRBV5-5	TRBJ1-5	CASSLRSGEDNQPQHF	TGTGCCAGCAGCTTGCGATCAGGGGAAGACAATCAGCCCCAGCATTTT
14	few	.	TRBV5-4	TRBJ1-5	CASSLMGYNQPQHF	TGTGCCAGCAGCTTGATGGGTTACAATCAGCCCCAGCATTTT
14	few	TRBD1	TRBV5-5	TRBJ1-1	CASSLGQGGDGAFF	TGTGCCAGCAGCTTGGGGCAGGGGGGGGATGGAGCTTTCTTT
14	few	.	TRBV12-3/TRBV12-4	TRBJ1-3	CASRPGLSGNTIYF	TGTGCCAGCAGGCCAGGACTCTCTGGAAACACCATATATTTT
13	.	.	TRBV6-6	TRBJ2-7	CASSYLRSYEQYF	TGTGCCAGCAGTTACCTCAGATCCTACGAGCAGTACTTC
14	.	TRBD1	TRBV5-1	TRBJ2-5	CASRQGGNEETQYF	TGCGCCAGCAGACAGGGGGGCAACGAAGAGACCCAGTACTTC
12	.	.	TRBV10-2	TRBJ1-1	CASRARVPEAFF	TGCGCCAGCAGGGCCAGGGTTCCTGAAGCTTTCTTT
15	.	.	TRBV24-1	TRBJ2-3	CATSDSSASTDTQYF	TGTGCCACCAGTGATTCTAGCGCCTCCACAGATACGCAGTATTTT
14	many	.	TRBV7-8	TRBJ2-2	CASSLDIVTGELFF	TGTGCCAGCAGCTTAGATATTGTTACCGGGGAGCTGTTTTTT
14	many	TRBD1	TRBV12-3/TRBV12-4	TRBJ1-6	CASSLRQGNSPLHF	TGTGCCAGCAGTTTACGACAGGGGAATTCACCCCTCCACTTT
12	.	.	TRBV30	TRBJ1-3	CAWSVSGNTIYF	TGTGCCTGGAGTGTATCCGGAAACACCATATATTTT
13	few	.	TRBV19	TRBJ1-5	CASRGLIYQPQHF	TGTGCCAGCCGGGGGTTGATTTATCAGCCCCAGCATTTT
13	many	TRBD2	TRBV2	TRBJ2-7	CAIKTSGSNEQYF	TGTGCCATCAAGACTAGCGGGAGCAACGAGCAGTACTTC
15	once	TRBD1	TRBV4-3	TRBJ1-4	CASSQAGAGGEKLFF	TGCGCCAGCAGCCAAGCGGGGGCAGGGGGAGAAAAACTGTTTTTT
16	.	TRBD2	TRBV7-7	TRBJ2-1	CASSAPGTSGANEQFF	TGTGCTAGCAGTGCCCCGGGGACTAGCGGGGCCAATGAGCAGTTCTTC
14	.	.	TRBV28	TRBJ1-2	CASSLSAGPYGYTF	TGTGCCAGCAGTTTATCGGCAGGGCCTTATGGCTACACCTTC
15	.	.	TRBV19	TRBJ1-5	CASSMGGRGNQPQHF	TGTGCCAGTAGTATGGGGGGGCGCGGCAATCAGCCCCAGCATTTT